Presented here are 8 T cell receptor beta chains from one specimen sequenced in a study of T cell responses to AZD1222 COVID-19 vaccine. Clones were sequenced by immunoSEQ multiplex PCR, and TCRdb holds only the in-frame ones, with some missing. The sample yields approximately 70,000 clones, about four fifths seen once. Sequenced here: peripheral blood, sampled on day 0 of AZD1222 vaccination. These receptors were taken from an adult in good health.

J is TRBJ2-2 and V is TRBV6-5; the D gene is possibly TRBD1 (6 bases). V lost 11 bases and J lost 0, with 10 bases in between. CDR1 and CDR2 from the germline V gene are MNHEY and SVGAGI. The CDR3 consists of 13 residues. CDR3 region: CAGQPSNTGELFF. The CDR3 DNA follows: TGTGCCGGACAGCCGTCGAACACCGGGGAGCTGTTTTTT.

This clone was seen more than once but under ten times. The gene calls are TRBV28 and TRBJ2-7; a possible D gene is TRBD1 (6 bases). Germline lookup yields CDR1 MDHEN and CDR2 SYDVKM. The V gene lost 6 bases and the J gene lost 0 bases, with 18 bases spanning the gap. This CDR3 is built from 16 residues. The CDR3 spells CASSLGVTGLSYEQYF. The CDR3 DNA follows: TGTGCCAGCAGCCTAGGGGTGACAGGACTCTCCTACGAGCAGTACTTC.

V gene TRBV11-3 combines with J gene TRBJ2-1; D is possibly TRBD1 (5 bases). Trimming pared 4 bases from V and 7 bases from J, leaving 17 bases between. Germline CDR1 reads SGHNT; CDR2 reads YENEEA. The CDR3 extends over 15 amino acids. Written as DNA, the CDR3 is TGTGCCAGCAGCTCCGGGCCTGGGGCTTTTAATGAGCAGTTCTTC. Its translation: CASSSGPGAFNEQFF.

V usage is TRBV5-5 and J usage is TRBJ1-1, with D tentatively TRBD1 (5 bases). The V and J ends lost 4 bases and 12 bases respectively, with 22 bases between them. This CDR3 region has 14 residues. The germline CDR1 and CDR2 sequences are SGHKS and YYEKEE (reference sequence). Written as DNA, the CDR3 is TGTGCCAGCAGCCCCGACTGGGACGTCGGGGAGACTTTCTTT. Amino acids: CASSPDWDVGETFF. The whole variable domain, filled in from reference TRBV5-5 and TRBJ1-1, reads DAGVTQSPTHLIKTRGQQVTLRCSPISGHKSVSWYQQVLGQGPQFIFQYYEKEERGRGNFPDRFSARQFPNYSSELNVNALLLGDSALYLCASSPDWDVGETFFGQGTRLTVV.

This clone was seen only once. The CDR3 spells CASSSGTFGYTF. CDR3 sequence (DNA): TGTGCCAGCAGCTCGGGGACCTTTGGCTACACCTTC. V and J are TRBV5-6 and TRBJ1-2; TRBD1 might be the D (5 bases). Germline V CDR1 and CDR2: SGHDT, YYEEEE. This CDR3 spans 12 amino acids. V lost 3 bases and J 7 bases, leaving 10 bases between the germline ends. Based on the CDR3 plus reference TRBV5-6 and TRBJ1-2, the full variable domain is DAGVTQSPTHLIKTRGQQVTLRCSPKSGHDTVSWYQQALGQGPQFIFQYYEEEERQRGNFPDRFSGHQFPNYSSELNVNALLLGDSALYLCASSSGTFGYTFGSGTRLTVV.

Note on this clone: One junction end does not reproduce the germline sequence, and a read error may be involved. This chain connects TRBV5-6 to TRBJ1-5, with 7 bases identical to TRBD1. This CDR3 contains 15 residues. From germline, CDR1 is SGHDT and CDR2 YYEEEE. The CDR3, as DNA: TGTGCCAGCGGCTTACAGGGGCTACCATCACTGCCCCAGCATTTT. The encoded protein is CASGLQGLPSLPQHF.

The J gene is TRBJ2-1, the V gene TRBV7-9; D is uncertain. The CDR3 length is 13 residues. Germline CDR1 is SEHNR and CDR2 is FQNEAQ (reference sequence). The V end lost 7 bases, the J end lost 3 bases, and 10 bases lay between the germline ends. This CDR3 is CASISSGYNEQFF. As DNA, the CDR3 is TGTGCCAGCATCTCCTCAGGCTACAATGAGCAGTTCTTC.

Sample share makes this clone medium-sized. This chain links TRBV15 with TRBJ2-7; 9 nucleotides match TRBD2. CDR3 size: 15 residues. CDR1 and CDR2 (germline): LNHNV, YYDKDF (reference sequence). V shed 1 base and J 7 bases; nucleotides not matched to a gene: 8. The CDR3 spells CATSRGGGGAEEQYF. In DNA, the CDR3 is TGTGCCACCAGCAGAGGTGGCGGGGGGGCGGAAGAGCAGTACTTC.